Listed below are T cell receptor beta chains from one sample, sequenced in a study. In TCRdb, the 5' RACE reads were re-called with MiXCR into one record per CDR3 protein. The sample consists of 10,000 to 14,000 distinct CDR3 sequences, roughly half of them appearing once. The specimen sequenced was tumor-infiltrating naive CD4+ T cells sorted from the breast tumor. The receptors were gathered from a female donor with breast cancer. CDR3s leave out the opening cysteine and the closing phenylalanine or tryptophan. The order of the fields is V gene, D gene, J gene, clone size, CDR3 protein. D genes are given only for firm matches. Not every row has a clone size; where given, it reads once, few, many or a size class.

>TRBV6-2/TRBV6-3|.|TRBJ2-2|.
ASSYPSTRSTGELF
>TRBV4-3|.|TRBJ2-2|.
ASSQDAHTGELF
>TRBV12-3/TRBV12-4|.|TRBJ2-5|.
ASSRATYQETQY
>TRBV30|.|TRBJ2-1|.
AWSIRLGGFEQF
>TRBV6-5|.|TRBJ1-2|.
ASSYRENYGYT
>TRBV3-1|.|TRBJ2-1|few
ASSQGTDGYNEQF
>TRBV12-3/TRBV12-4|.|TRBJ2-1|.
ASSLEEGAANEQF
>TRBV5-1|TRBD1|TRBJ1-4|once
ASSGDSFNEKLF
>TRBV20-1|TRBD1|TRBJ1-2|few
SARGDSHGYT
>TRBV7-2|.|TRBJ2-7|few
ASSQPPSFEQY
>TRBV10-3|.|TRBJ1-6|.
AISESRQGRDSPLH
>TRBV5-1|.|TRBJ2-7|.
ASSPGLGALRLRN
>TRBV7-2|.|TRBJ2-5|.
ASSTTGRVGQETQY
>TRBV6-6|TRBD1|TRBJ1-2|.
ASRENRQGRDYGYT
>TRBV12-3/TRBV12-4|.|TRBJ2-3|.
ASSSTVTQY
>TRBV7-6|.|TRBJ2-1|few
ASSPGQPSGQF
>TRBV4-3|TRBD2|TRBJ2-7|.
ASSQETLAVYEQY
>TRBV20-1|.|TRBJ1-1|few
SARALTGNTEAF
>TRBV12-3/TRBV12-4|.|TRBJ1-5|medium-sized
ASSFAGGPHQPQH
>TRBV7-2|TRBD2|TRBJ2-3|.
ASSLRSGGSKDTQY
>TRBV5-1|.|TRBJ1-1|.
ASSSTGQPNTEAF
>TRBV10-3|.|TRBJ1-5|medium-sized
AISSQGEQPQH
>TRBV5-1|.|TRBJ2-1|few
ASQIGGLMYNEQF
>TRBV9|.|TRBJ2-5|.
ASSVSHQETQY
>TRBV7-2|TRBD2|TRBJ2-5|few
ASSPRLAEVGETQY
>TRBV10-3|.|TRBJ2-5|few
ASYTPKAQY
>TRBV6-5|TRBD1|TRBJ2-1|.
ASSRDSSSYNEQF
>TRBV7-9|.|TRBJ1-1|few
ASSLQGRNTEAF
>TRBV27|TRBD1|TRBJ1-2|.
ASSSQGAYYGYT
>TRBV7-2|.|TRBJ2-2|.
ASSLGGPANTGELF
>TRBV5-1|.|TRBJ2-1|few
ASSPRKQF
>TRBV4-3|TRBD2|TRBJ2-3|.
ASSQAGLAGDRADTQY
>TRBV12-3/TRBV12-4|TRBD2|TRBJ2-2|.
ASSLFREGLNTGELF
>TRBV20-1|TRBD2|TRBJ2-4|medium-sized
SAKGDYTAKNIQY
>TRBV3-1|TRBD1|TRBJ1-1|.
ASRGTDANTEAF
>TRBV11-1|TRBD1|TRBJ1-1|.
ASSSRDSTEAF
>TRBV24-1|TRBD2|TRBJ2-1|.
ATSDRNGRDYNEQF
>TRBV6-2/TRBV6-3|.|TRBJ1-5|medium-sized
ASSKGHLSNQPQH
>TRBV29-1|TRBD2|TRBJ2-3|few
SVVGTSGRADTQY
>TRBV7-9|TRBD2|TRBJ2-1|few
ASSPGTAGTSGSSYNEQF
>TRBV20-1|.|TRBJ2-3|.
SATPDETGRRDTQY
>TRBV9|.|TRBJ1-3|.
ASSETRGLSGNTIY